This record concerns one T cell receptor beta chain sequence. Authors' analysis steps: Amplification from reference gene primers served as the basis for estimated nucleated cell counts. Data came from immunoSEQ multiplex PCR; TCRdb stores just in-frame clones and leaves some out. Clone size and V and J calls were adopted from that table, with D and trimming inferred from the DNA. The sample carries some 94,000 clones, approximately 70% recorded once. This record comes from a study of blood T cell repertoires in COVID-19. Turning to the study itself: Acute and convalescent COVID-19 specimens originated in the United States, Italy and Spain.

Germline CDR1 reads MGHDK; CDR2 reads SYGVNS. V dropped 7 bases and J dropped 3; count of bases not matched to a gene: 6. The CDR3 is 13 amino acids. The chain couples TRBV25-1 to TRBJ2-7, with 7 bases aligning to TRBD1. The TCR comes from a woman between 55 and 75 years old in a cohort sampled during active or convalescent COVID-19. The sequenced material came from peripheral blood. CDR3 sequence reads: CASTRGQNYEQYF. CDR3 DNA: TGTGCCAGCACCCGGGGACAGAACTACGAGCAGTACTTC.